This T cell receptor (beta chain) stems from a study of T cells in Graves' hyperthyroidism and ophthalmopathy. Study results and limitations: By a 13 V-J model, ophthalmopathy was set apart from stable hyperthyroidism.

RNA transcripts served as the template for amplifying TCR beta CDR3 regions. In the first-round RT-PCR of the TCR CDR3, the HTBI primer set was used. TCRdb analysed the multiplex PCR reads with MiXCR anew, one entry per CDR3 protein. The sample has about 290,000 distinct CDR3 sequences, approximately 15% seen once. This clonotype came up many times. The target antigen is unknown. This CDR3 has 15 amino acids. Germline values: CDR1 MDHEN, CDR2 SYDVKM. V was pared by 5 bases and J by 6 bases, with 7 bases of the junction left unmatched. Clinical symptoms, serum thyroxine and TRAb, thyroid ultrasound and orbital computed tomography together formed the diagnostic basis. Fresh peripheral blood, under 13 ml, yielded the PBMCs.

This sequence joins TRBV28 and TRBJ2-7, with 13 bases identical to TRBD2. This receptor was identified in a woman aged 40 to 50 with Graves' hyperthyroidism. The specimen sequenced was blood. The CDR3 protein is CASSPWTSGSFEQYF. CDR3 nucleotides: TGTGCCAGCAGTCCGTGGACTAGCGGGAGTTTCGAGCAGTACTTC.